This T cell receptor beta chain is from a study of blood T cells in healthy people across ages. Overall study findings and caveats: Higher diversity and more naive CD4+ cells were features of long-lived donors, compared to aged donors.

As regards this clonotype: Antigen specificity is unknown.

This CDR3 is built from 16 residues. CDR1 LGHNA and CDR2 YSLEER come from the germline V gene. V shed 4 bases and J shed 2 bases, with 16 bases lying between them. A second PCR, run for roughly 7 to 12 cycles, used a sample-barcoded 5' primer plus a J-beta primer mix. Each cDNA molecule was tagged by a template-switch adaptor with 12 random nucleotides. TCRdb reprocessed the 5' RACE reads via MiXCR and lists one record per CDR3 protein. The data show about 1.4 million distinct CDR3 sequences, 45% to 70% seen once. The sample consisted of blood. The origin of this receptor is a young man in good health. The chain links TRBV4-3 to TRBJ2-3; D could derive from TRBD1 or TRBD2 (5 bases each). The CDR3 sequence: CASSLSSGTDTDTQYF. The CDR3, as DNA: TGCGCCAGCAGCCTCAGCTCCGGGACGGACACAGATACGCAGTATTTT.